This T cell receptor (beta chain) was captured by sequencing in a study of CD8+CD57+ T cells in acquired aplastic anemia (dated by TCRdb to the late 2010s). Describing the broader study: A mean of about 3.2 ug of DNA, ranging from roughly 0.2 to 27.4 ug, was extracted from sorted CD4+ and CD8+ cells. CD8+CD57+ expansion was defined as a frequency above the mean frequency observed in healthy subjects. Beyond this particular receptor, the publication reports: Patients and healthy controls showed no significant difference in CD8+ Simpson's diversity (P=0.060). Around 28 CD8+ CDR3 sequences were found to be shared between patients and controls, but these sequences appeared to be highly expressed in patients and within the immunodominant clones of the patients.

This clonotype was seen at least ten times. Its target antigen remains unknown. No qualities accompany the bases; no much larger clone lies one base away. The patients picked for sequencing were ones in whom flow cytometry had shown an expansion of CD8+CD57+ cells. Every patient had a diagnosis of severe acquired aplastic anemia based on International Study of Aplastic Anemia and Agranulocytosis and Camitta criteria. Patients had received no therapy at the time of blood sampling. The study deep-sequenced TCR repertoires of sorted CD4+ and CD8+ blood T cells from severe aplastic anemia patients and healthy subjects. Patients were enrolled under clinicaltrials.gov protocols 00001620, 01623167, 00001397, 00071045, 00081523 and 00961064 in the USA. Ficoll-Paque density gradient centrifugation was used to isolate peripheral blood mononuclear cells. CD4+ and CD8+ T cells were sorted by FACS or magnetic beads before DNA extraction.

V loses 3 bases of germline sequence and J loses 0 bases, and the interval between the two ends is 12 bases. For CDR1 and CDR2, the germline V gene lists SGDLS and YYNGEE. The CDR3, from cysteine to phenylalanine, totals 15 residues. Here the CDR3 DNA is all that survives: 45 bases in frame from base 1. Genomic DNA served as template for TCR beta VDJ combination and CDR3 sequence profiling. TCR repertoire sequencing was run on an Illumina HiSeq 2000. Per the original workflow: Repertoires were assessed using TRBV/TRBJ rearrangement plots, CDR3 size and DJ length profiles, and Simpson's diversity index. The most abundant DNA sequence in the deep sequencing data was taken as the immunodominant clone. CDR3 amino acid sequences were screened for sharing across subjects and were compared with published repertoires and the VDJdb database. TCRdb reworked the public reads: Q25 trimming with fastp, MiXCR clone assembly, productive beta chains retained. Rows are combined by CDR3 protein, so each entry shows the most common genes and DNA. The V and J calls follow TCRdb's processing rather than the paper's. The sample data list approximately 220,000 distinct CDR3 sequences, and 40% to 50% of these were observed just once. 7.8% of the sample goes to the ten largest clones.

Recombination connected TRBV9 to TRBJ1-1; a weak D assignment points to TRBD1 (5 bases agree). The sequence was collected from a human donor with aplastic anemia. Material: sorted CD4+, CD8+, or CD8+CD57+ T cells (not recorded which) from PBMCs. The DNA sequence follows: TGTGCCAGCAGCGCCGGGGGGACGGTGAACACTGAAGCTTTCTTT. The translation is CASSAGGTVNTEAFF.